This paragraph covers one T cell receptor (beta chain) sequence. This sample is part of a study of blood T cell repertoires in COVID-19. Study-level background: Spain, Italy and the United States supplied samples that represented acute and convalescent COVID-19. T cells, B-cell-depleted T cells, or PBMCs provided the cDNA or gDNA that served as material.

CDR3 length: 14 amino acids. CDR1 is MNHEY and CDR2 is SMNVEV in the germline V gene (reference sequence). Trimming removed 3 bases at V and 2 bases at J, with 11 bases between. Authors' data handling: Amplification with reference gene primers provided the estimates of nucleated cell counts. This table comes from immunoSEQ multiplex PCR, and its TCRdb copy is limited to in-frame clones, with some not included. Clone size and the V and J calls come from that table; the DNA yielded D and trimming. The table records around 260,000 clones, 85% of them present only once. This receptor was identified in a human donor in a cohort sampled during active COVID-19. The chain uses TRBV27 and TRBJ2-7; D gene ambiguous. Sequenced sample: peripheral blood. Written as DNA, the CDR3 is TGTGCCAGCAGTTTCAGAGGCCGGACCTACGAGCAGTACTTC. This encodes CASSFRGRTYEQYF.